This TCR beta chain originates from a study of shared clonotypes between healthy human individuals. Study-wide points: In having few donors, the study represented limited genetic and exposure-history diversity.

Generated by immunoSEQ multiplex PCR, the TCRdb table keeps only in-frame clones and is missing some. This table holds a few hundred thousand clones, 65% to 80% found once. The junction had 6 bases not matched to a gene; V was cut back by 4 bases and J by 0 bases. The V gene's germline CDR1 is SGHNT and CDR2 YYREEE (reference sequence). The CDR3 spans 15 residues. As to this clone: Antigen unknown.

The receptor comes from a woman aged 40-49 years in good health. Some clones in this sample may be carry-over from other donors' samples. The chain recombines TRBV5-4 with TRBJ2-7; 8 bases are shared with TRBD2. The sample taken for sequencing was PBMCs. CDR3 sequence: CASSQGLAHSYEQYF. Written as DNA, the CDR3 is TGTGCCAGCAGCCAAGGACTAGCCCACTCCTACGAGCAGTACTTC.